At least ten counts were recorded for the clone carrying this T cell receptor (beta chain). Antigen specificity is unknown. This specimen belongs to a study of Graves' ophthalmopathy and Graves' hyperthyroidism. Study as a whole: Before any treatment was given, at initial diagnosis, peripheral blood was collected. Study-wide points: Most clonotypes expanded in thyroid above 0.001 frequency were present in blood too.

CDR3 regions of TCR beta were amplified from RNA transcripts. A first-round RT-PCR used HTBI primers, followed by a second-round multiplex PCR. MiXCR, applied by TCRdb to the multiplex PCR reads, yields one record per CDR3 protein. The sample yields hundreds of thousands of distinct CDR3 sequences, around 15% seen once. Someone took the PBMCs out of approximately 9.2 ml of fresh peripheral blood. The source is a woman in her twenties or thirties with Graves' ophthalmopathy. The sequencing sample was made of blood.

The CDR3: CASSTPGRATYEQYF. The CDR3 nucleotides are TGTGCCAGCAGCACACCGGGACGGGCTACCTACGAGCAGTACTTC. The chain carries TRBV4-2 and TRBJ2-7; D tentatively fits TRBD1 or TRBD2 (5 bases each). Germline V CDR1 and CDR2: LGHNA, YNFKEQ. The CDR3 is 15 amino acids. Trimming left V 5 bases short and J 2 bases short, with 16 bases between.